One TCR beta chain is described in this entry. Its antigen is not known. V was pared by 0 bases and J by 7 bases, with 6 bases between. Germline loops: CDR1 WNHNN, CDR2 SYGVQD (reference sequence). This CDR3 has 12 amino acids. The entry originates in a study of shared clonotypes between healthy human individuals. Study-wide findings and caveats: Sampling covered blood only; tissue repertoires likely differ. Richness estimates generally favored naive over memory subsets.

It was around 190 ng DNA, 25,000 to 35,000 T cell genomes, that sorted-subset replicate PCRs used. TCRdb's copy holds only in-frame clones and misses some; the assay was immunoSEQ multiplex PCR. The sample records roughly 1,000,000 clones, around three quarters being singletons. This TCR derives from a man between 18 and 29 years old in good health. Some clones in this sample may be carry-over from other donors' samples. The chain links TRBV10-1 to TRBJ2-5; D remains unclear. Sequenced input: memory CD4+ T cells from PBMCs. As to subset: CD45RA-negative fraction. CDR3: CASSESTGTQYF. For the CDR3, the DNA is TGCGCCAGCAGTGAGTCGACTGGGACCCAGTACTTC.